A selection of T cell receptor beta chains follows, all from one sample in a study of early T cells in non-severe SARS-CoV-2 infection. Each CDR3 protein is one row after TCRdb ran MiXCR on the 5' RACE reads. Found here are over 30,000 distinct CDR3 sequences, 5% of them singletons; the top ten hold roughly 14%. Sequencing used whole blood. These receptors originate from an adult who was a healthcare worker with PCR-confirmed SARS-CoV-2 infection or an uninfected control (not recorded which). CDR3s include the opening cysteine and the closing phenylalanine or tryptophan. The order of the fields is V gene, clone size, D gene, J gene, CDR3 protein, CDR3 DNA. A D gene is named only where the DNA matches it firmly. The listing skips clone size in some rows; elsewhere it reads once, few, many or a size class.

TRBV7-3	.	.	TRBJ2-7	CASSLRGFGEQYF	TGTGCCAGCAGCTTACGGGGCTTCGGCGAGCAGTACTTC
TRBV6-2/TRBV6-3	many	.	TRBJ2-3	CASSYDAVQGDTQYF	TGTGCCAGCAGTTATGATGCCGTTCAGGGAGATACGCAGTATTTT
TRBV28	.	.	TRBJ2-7	CASSFTGYEQYF	TGTGCCAGCAGTTTTACGGGGTACGAGCAGTACTTC
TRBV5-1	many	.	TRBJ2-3	CASSLVGEEDTQYF	TGCGCCAGCAGCTTGGTCGGGGAGGAAGATACGCAGTATTTT
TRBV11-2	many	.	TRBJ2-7	CASSLRGAYYEQYF	TGTGCCAGCAGTCTCAGGGGGGCTTACTACGAGCAGTACTTC
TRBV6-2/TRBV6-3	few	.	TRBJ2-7	CASSRTDYEQYF	TGTGCCAGCAGTCGGACAGACTACGAGCAGTACTTC
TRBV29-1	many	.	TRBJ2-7	CSVLGESYEQYF	TGCAGCGTCCTGGGGGAATCCTACGAGCAGTACTTC
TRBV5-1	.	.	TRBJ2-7	CASSSDGSYEQYF	TGCGCCAGCAGCTCGGACGGCTCCTACGAGCAGTACTTC
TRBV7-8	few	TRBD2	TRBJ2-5	CASSPSGGFEETQYF	TGTGCCAGCAGCCCTAGCGGGGGGTTCGAGGAGACCCAGTACTTC
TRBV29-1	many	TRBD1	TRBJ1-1	CSVGRDRGEAFF	TGCAGCGTTGGGCGGGACAGGGGTGAAGCTTTCTTT
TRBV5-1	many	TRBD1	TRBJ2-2	CASSLDRGATGELFF	TGCGCCAGCAGCTTGGACAGGGGGGCCACCGGGGAGCTGTTTTTT
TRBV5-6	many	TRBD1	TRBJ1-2	CASSLQGQGDPPF	TGTGCCAGCAGCTTGCAGGGACAGGGGGATCCCCCCTTC
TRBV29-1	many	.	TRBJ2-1	CSAGHNNEQFF	TGCAGCGCGGGCCATAACAATGAGCAGTTCTTC
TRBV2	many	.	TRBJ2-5	CASSYGLGAQETQYF	TGTGCCAGCAGCTACGGACTGGGAGCTCAAGAGACCCAGTACTTC
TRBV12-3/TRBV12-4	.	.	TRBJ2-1	CASVFASEQFF	TGTGCCAGCGTATTCGCCAGTGAGCAGTTCTTC
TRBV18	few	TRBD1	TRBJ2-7	CASSPRQGAGEQYF	TGTGCCAGCTCACCGAGACAGGGGGCGGGTGAGCAGTACTTC
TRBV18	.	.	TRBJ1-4	CASSPYPSATNEKLFF	TGTGCCAGCTCACCATATCCGAGCGCAACTAATGAAAAACTGTTTTTT
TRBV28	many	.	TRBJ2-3	CASCLLTDTQYF	TGTGCCAGCTGTCTTCTCACAGATACGCAGTATTTT
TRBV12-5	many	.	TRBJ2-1	CASGLVVNEQFF	TGTGCTAGTGGTTTGGTAGTAAATGAGCAGTTCTTC
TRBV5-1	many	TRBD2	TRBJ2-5	CASSHVFSGAKETQYF	TGCGCCAGCAGCCATGTATTCAGCGGGGCCAAAGAGACCCAGTACTTC
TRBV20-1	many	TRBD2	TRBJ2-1	CSASGLAGAPVSDEQFF	TGCAGTGCTAGTGGCCTAGCGGGGGCCCCTGTGAGCGATGAGCAGTTCTTC
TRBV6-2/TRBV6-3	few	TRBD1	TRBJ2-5	CASHRTGQETQYF	TGTGCCAGCCATCGGACAGGACAAGAGACCCAGTACTTC
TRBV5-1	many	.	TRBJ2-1	CASSSLGGAYNEQFF	TGCGCCAGCAGCTCCCTAGGGGGGGCCTACAATGAGCAGTTCTTC
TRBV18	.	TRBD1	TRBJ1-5	CASSPDRANQPQHF	TGTGCCAGCTCACCCGACAGGGCGAATCAGCCCCAGCATTTT
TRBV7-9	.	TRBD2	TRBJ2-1	CASSPLAGGPSEQFF	TGTGCCAGCAGCCCCTTAGCGGGGGGGCCTAGTGAGCAGTTCTTC
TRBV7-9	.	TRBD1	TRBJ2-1	CASSPGGHEQFF	TGTGCCAGCAGCCCAGGGGGACATGAGCAGTTCTTC
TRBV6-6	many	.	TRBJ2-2	CASSYAKQRTELFF	TGTGCCAGCAGTTACGCGAAGCAAAGGACGGAGCTGTTTTTT
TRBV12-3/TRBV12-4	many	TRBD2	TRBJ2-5	CASSFRLAGQETQYF	TGTGCCAGCAGTTTCCGACTAGCGGGGCAAGAGACCCAGTACTTC
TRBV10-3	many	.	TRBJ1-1	CAIKPLRGGTEAFF	TGTGCCATCAAGCCCCTGCGGGGGGGCACTGAAGCTTTCTTT
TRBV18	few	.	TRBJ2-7	CASSPRDTRSYEQYF	TGTGCCAGCTCACCTCGGGACACCCGCTCCTACGAGCAGTACTTC
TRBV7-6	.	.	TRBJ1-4	CASSAQRGRLFF	TGTGCCAGCAGCGCCCAACGCGGGAGACTGTTTTTT
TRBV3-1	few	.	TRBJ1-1	CASTPLHRSANTEAFF	TGTGCCAGCACCCCTCTCCACAGGTCTGCGAACACTGAAGCTTTCTTT
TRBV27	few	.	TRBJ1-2	CASSLGLGAAANYGYTF	TGTGCCAGCAGTTTAGGGTTAGGGGCTGCGGCCAACTATGGCTACACCTTC
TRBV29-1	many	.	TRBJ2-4	CSVVTTGGDIQYF	TGCAGCGTTGTTACGACAGGAGGCGACATTCAGTACTTC
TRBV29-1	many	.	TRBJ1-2	CSAFSPQDTYGYTF	TGCAGCGCATTCTCCCCACAGGATACCTATGGCTACACCTTC
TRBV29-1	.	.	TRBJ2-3	CSVDLHGTQYF	TGCAGCGTTGACCTCCACGGTACGCAGTATTTT
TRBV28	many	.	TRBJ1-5	CASRQGGQPQHF	TGTGCCAGCCGGCAGGGAGGTCAGCCCCAGCATTTT
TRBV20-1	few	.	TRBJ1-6	CSAGPDPYNSPLHF	TGCAGTGCCGGCCCGGACCCTTATAATTCACCCCTCCACTTT
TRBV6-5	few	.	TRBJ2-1	CASSYLGQGGGNEQFF	TGTGCCAGCAGTTACTTAGGGCAGGGGGGTGGCAATGAGCAGTTCTTC
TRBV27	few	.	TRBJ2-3	CASSLFWQGVPDTQYF	TGTGCCAGCAGTTTATTTTGGCAGGGCGTCCCAGATACGCAGTATTTT
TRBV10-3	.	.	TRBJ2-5	CAISERLQETQYF	TGTGCCATCAGTGAGCGACTACAAGAGACCCAGTACTTC
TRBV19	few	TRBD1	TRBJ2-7	CASSKGQTHYEQYF	TGTGCCAGTAGTAAGGGACAGACCCACTACGAGCAGTACTTC
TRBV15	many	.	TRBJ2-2	CATSRGRNTGELFF	TGTGCCACCAGCAGAGGCAGGAACACCGGGGAGCTGTTTTTT